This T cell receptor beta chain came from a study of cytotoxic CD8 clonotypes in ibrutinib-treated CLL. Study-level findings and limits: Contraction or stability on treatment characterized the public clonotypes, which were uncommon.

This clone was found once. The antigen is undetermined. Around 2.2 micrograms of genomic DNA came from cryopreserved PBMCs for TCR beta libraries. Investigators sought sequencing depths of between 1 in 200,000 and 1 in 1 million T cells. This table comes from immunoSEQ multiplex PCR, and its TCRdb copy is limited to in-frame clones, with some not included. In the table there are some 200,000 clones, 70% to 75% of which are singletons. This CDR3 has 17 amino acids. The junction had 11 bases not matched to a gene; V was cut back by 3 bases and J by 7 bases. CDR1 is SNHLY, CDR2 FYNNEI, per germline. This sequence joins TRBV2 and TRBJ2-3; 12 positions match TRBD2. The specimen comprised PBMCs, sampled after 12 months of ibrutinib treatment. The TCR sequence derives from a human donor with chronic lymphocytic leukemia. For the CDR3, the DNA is TGTGCCAGCAGTGACCCTACTAGCGGGGGGTTCCGATATACGCAGTATTTT. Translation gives CASSDPTSGGFRYTQYF.